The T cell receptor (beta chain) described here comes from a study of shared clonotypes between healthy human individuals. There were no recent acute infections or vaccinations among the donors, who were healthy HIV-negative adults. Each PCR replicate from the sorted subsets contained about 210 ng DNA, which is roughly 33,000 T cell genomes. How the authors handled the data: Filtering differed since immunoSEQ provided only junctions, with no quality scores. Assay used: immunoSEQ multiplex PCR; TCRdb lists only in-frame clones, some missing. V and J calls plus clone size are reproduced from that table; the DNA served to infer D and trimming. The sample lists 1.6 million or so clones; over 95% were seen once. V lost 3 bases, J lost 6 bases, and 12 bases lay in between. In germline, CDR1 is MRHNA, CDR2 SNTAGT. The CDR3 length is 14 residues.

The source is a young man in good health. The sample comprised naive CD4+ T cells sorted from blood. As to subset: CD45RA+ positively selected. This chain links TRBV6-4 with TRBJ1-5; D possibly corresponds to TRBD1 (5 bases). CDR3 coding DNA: TGTGCCAGCAGTGAAGAATTGGGGGGTCAGCCCCAGCATTTT. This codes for CASSEELGGQPQHF.